A single sample is the source of the 6 T cell receptor beta chains below, sequenced in a study of blood T cell repertoires in COVID-19. The protocol was immunoSEQ multiplex PCR, while the TCRdb copy is restricted to in-frame clones and leaves out a portion. The sample has around 100,000 clones; under 75% are singletons. Material: peripheral blood. These receptors all stem from a man at least 80 years old with acute or convalescent COVID-19.

The sample holds a few counts of this clone. The V and J genes are TRBV12-3 or TRBV12-4 and TRBJ1-5; D remains ambiguous. V was clipped by 6 bases and J by 3 bases, with 6 bases between them. This CDR3 is 12 amino acids long. The CDR3 sequence is CASSLLNQPQHF. CDR3 nucleotides: TGTGCCAGCAGCCTCCTCAATCAGCCCCAGCATTTT.

This clone was counted once. The chain employs TRBV6-5 and TRBJ1-2; D remains ambiguous. The length of the CDR3 is 13 residues. Per germline, CDR1 MNHEY and CDR2 SVGAGI. V shed 7 bases and J shed 7 bases, with 16 bases lying between them. The DNA of the CDR3 is TGTGCCAGCACCCCTTCCGGAGGCCCTGGCTACACCTTC. It is translated as CASTPSGGPGYTF.

The V call is TRBV11-2, the J call TRBJ2-7; 8 bases fit TRBD1. This CDR3 comprises 18 residues. J was trimmed by 6 bases and V by 0 bases; bases with no gene match: 16. Germline V gives CDR1 SGHAT, CDR2 FQNNGV. CDR3: CASSLDGVVGTGFLEQYF. The CDR3 coding sequence is TGTGCCAGCAGCTTAGACGGTGTGGTTGGGACAGGTTTCCTCGAGCAGTACTTC.

The CDR3 loop is CASSPPSAGEGFF. CDR3 nucleotide sequence: TGTGCCAGCTCACCACCGTCAGCGGGAGAAGGGTTCTTC. This sequence joins TRBV18 and TRBJ2-1; 8 nucleotides line up with TRBD2. Germline V gene data show CDR1 as KGHSH and CDR2 as LQKENI. This CDR3 is 13 amino acids long. J gave up 15 bases and V 0 bases, and 7 bases lay outside the gene matches.

The genes are TRBV24-1 and TRBJ2-3; TRBD2 might be the D (6 bases). Trimming took 2 bases from V and 2 from J, leaving 7 bases between them. The CDR3 loop spans 14 amino acids. Germline assignment: CDR1 KGHDR and CDR2 SFDVKD. DNA for the CDR3: TGTGCCACCAGTGATTGGGACTCCACAGATACGCAGTATTTT. Translation: CATSDWDSTDTQYF.

The chain combines TRBV28 with TRBJ1-5, with TRBD1 identical over 7 bases. The CDR3 totals 16 residues. V lost 4 bases to trimming and J lost 1 base; unmatched junction nucleotides: 7. The germline gives CDR1 MDHEN, CDR2 SYDVKM. CDR3: CASSWIRGKSNQPQHF. CDR3 sequence (DNA): TGTGCCAGCAGTTGGATCAGGGGGAAGAGCAATCAGCCCCAGCATTTT.